This TCR beta chain was documented in a study of blood T cell repertoires in COVID-19. Study context: Collection of acute and convalescent COVID-19 samples took place in the United States, Italy and Spain. Sources were T cells, B-cell-depleted T cells, or PBMCs; the material itself was cDNA or gDNA.

Germline loops: CDR1 SGHRS, CDR2 YFSETQ. This CDR3 contains 15 residues. Trimming cost V 1 base and J 7 bases, with 15 bases left between them. Original processing notes: Amplification with reference gene primers provided the estimates of nucleated cell counts. The table came from immunoSEQ multiplex PCR; TCRdb's copy has only in-frame clones and leaves some out. V and J calls and clone size are copied from that table; D and trimming were computed from the DNA. Of roughly 250,000 clones detected, roughly 84% appear once; the ten largest clones hold less than 10%. Sample: peripheral blood. This TCR came from a human donor in a cohort sampled during active COVID-19. The chain employs TRBV5-1 and TRBJ2-1; D perhaps matches TRBD2 (5 bases). The CDR3 DNA reads as TGCGCCAGCAGCTTGCGCCCGGGGAGTGATAATGAGCAGTTCTTC. Protein sequence: CASSLRPGSDNEQFF.